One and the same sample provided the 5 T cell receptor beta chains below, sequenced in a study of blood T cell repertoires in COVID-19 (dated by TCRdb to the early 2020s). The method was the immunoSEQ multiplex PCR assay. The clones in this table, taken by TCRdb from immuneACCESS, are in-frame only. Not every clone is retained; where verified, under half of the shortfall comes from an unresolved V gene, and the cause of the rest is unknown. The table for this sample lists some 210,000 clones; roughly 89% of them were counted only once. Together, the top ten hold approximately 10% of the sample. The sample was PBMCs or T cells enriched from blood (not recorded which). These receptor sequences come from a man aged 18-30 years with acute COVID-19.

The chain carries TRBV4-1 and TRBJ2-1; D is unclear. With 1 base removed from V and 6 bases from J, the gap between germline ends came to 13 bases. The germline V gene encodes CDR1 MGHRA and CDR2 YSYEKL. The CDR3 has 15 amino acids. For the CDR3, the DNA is TGCGCCAGCAGCCAAGTAAAGCTGCCGGGCAATGAGCAGTTCTTC. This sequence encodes CASSQVKLPGNEQFF.

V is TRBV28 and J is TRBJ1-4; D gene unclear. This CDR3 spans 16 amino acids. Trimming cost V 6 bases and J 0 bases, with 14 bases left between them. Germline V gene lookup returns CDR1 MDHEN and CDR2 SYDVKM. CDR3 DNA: TGTGCCAGCAGCTCCCGTAGAGTTGCAACTAATGAAAAACTGTTTTTT. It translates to CASSSRRVATNEKLFF.

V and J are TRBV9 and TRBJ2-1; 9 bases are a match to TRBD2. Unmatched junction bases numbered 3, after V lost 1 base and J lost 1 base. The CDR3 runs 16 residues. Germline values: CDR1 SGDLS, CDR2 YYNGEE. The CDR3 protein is CASSVRLAGSYNEQFF. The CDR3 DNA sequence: TGTGCCAGCAGCGTAAGGCTAGCGGGATCCTACAATGAGCAGTTCTTC.

The CDR3 coding sequence is TGTGCCAGTAGTATAGGGACAGGGGGGGTCTACGAGCAGTACTTC. Residues: CASSIGTGGVYEQYF. This rearrangement joins TRBV19 to TRBJ2-7, with 10 bases aligning to TRBD1. The germline V gene encodes CDR1 LNHDA and CDR2 SQIVND (reference sequence). The V segment lost 1 base and the J segment 3 bases; nucleotides outside the gene matches: 3. The CDR3 covers 15 residues. Drawing the rest from reference TRBV19 and TRBJ2-7, the complete variable domain is DGGITQSPKYLFRKEGQNVTLSCEQNLNHDAMYWYRQDPGQGLRLIYYSQIVNDFQKGDIAEGYSVSREKKESFPLTVTSAQKNPTAFYLCASSIGTGGVYEQYFGPGTRLTVT.

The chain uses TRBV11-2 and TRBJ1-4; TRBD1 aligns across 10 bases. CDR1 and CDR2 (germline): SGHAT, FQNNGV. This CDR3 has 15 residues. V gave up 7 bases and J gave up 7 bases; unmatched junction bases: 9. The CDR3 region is CASKPTGGQGEKLFF. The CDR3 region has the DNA TGTGCCAGCAAACCGACAGGGGGCCAGGGTGAAAAACTGTTTTTT.